This T cell receptor (beta chain) was captured in a study of T cells in localized non-small cell lung cancer. This CDR3 has 11 amino acids. Trimming shortened V by 6 bases and J by 5 bases, and 8 bases separated the two germline ends. CDR1 SGHRS and CDR2 YFSETQ come from the germline V gene. Produced via immunoSEQ multiplex PCR; TCRdb's table is partial and in-frame only. The sample shows 35,000 or so clones, over 75% of them seen only once. To note about this clone: Its antigen remains unknown.

Study-wide results and caveats: Paired adjacent lung recovered a median around 62 of the top 100 tumor clones. Adjacent uninvolved lung had the highest clonality, suggesting focused antigen responses.

This sequence was found in a woman between 35 and 75 years old with stage I lung adenocarcinoma. This specimen was peripheral blood, taken before any cancer treatment. The V gene is TRBV5-1, the J gene TRBJ1-2; TRBD1 might be the D (5 bases). CDR3 residues: CASTGGYGYTF. In nucleotides, the CDR3 is TGCGCCAGCACCGGGGGATATGGCTACACCTTC.